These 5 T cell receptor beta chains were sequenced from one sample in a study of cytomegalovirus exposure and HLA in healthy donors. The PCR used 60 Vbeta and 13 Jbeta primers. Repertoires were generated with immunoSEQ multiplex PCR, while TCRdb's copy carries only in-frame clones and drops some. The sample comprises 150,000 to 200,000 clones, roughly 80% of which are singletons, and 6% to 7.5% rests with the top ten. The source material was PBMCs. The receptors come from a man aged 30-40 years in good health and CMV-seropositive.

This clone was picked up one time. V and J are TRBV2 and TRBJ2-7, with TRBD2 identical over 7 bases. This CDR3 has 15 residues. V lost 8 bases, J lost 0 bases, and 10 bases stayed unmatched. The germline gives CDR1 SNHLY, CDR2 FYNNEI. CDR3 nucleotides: TGTGCCAGCGGATTCACTAGCGAGAGCTCCTACGAGCAGTACTTC. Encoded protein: CASGFTSESSYEQYF.

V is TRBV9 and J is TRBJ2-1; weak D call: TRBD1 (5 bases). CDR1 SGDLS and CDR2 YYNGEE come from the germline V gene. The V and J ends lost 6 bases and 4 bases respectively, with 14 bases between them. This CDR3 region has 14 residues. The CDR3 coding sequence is TGTGCCAGCACCCCAGGCAAGGGGTACAATGAGCAGTTCTTC. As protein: CASTPGKGYNEQFF.

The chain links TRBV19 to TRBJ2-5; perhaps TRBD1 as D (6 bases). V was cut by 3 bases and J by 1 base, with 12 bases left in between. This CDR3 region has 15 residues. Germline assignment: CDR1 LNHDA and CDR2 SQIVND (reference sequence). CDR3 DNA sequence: TGTGCCAGTAGTATGACAGGCACTATCCAAGAGACCCAGTACTTC. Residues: CASSMTGTIQETQYF.

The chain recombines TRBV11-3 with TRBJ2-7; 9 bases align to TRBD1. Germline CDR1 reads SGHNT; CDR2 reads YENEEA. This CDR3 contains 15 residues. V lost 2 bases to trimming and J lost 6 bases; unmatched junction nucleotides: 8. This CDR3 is CASSLRLQGASEQYF. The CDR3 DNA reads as TGTGCCAGCAGCTTACGGTTACAGGGGGCGAGCGAGCAGTACTTC.

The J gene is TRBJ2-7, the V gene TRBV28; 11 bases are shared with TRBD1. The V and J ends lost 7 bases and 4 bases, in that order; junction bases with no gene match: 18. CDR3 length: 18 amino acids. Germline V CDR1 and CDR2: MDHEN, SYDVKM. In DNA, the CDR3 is TGTGCCAGCACCGCTAGAGGGAGCCCGGACAGGGGGCAATACGAGCAGTACTTC. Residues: CASTARGSPDRGQYEQYF.